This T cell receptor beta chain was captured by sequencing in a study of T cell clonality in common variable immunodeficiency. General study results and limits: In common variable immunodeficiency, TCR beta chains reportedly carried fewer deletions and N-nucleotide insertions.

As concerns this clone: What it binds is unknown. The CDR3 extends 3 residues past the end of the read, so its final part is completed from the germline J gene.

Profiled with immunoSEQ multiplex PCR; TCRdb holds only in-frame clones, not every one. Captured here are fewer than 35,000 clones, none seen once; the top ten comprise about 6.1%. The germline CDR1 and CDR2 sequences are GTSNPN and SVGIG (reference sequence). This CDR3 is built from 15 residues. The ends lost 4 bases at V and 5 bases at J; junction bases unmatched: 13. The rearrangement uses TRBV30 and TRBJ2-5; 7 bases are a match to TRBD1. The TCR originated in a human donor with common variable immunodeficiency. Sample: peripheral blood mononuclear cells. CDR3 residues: CAWTPGTGVGETQYF. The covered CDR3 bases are TGTGCCTGGACCCCCGGCACAGGGGTCGGGGAGACC.